These T cell receptor beta chains were read from a single sample in a study of T cell responses to AZD1222 COVID-19 vaccine. Sequencing was performed with immunoSEQ multiplex PCR; in TCRdb, only in-frame clones are kept and a portion is missing. Of under 140,000 clones in the sample, 70% to 90% are singletons; the top ten hold about 3.3%. Sequencing used peripheral blood, obtained on day 0 of AZD1222 vaccination. The receptors come from an adult in good health. The CDR3 runs from the conserved cysteine through the conserved F or W. A D gene is named only where the DNA matches it firmly. Clone size, where shown, is once, few, many, or a class for clones that have expanded.

d_call: .; cdr3_length: 11; j_call: TRBJ2-7; clone_size: .; v_call: TRBV27; cdr3_aa: CASSPMYEQYF; cdr3_nt: TGTGCCAGCAGTCCGATGTACGAGCAGTACTTC
d_call: TRBD1; cdr3_length: 14; j_call: TRBJ1-2; clone_size: .; v_call: TRBV4-3; cdr3_aa: CASSQDYHRDSKTF; cdr3_nt: TGCGCCAGCAGCCAAGATTACCACCGGGACAGCAAAACCTTC
d_call: .; cdr3_length: 13; j_call: TRBJ1-2; clone_size: .; v_call: TRBV30; cdr3_aa: CAWSVVEGGGYTF; cdr3_nt: TGTGCCTGGAGTGTAGTAGAGGGGGGAGGCTACACCTTC
d_call: .; cdr3_length: 14; j_call: TRBJ1-2; clone_size: .; v_call: TRBV9; cdr3_aa: CASSQSTENYGYTF; cdr3_nt: TGTGCCAGCAGTCAATCGACAGAGAACTATGGCTACACCTTC
d_call: .; cdr3_length: 16; j_call: TRBJ2-2; clone_size: .; v_call: TRBV18; cdr3_aa: CASSSRVDSNTGELFF; cdr3_nt: TGTGCCAGCTCATCTCGCGTTGATTCGAACACCGGGGAGCTGTTTTTT
d_call: .; cdr3_length: 12; j_call: TRBJ1-2; clone_size: .; v_call: TRBV3-1/TRBV3-2; cdr3_aa: CASSREGYGYTF; cdr3_nt: TGTGCCAGCAGTAGGGAGGGCTATGGCTACACCTTC
d_call: TRBD2; cdr3_length: 14; j_call: TRBJ2-1; clone_size: .; v_call: TRBV6-4; cdr3_aa: CATALAGDTDEQFF; cdr3_nt: TGTGCCACCGCACTAGCGGGAGATACGGATGAGCAGTTCTTC
d_call: TRBD1; cdr3_length: 14; j_call: TRBJ1-5; clone_size: .; v_call: TRBV6-4; cdr3_aa: CASREGATCQPQHF; cdr3_nt: TGTGCCAGCAGGGAGGGGGCCACTTGTCAGCCCCAGCATTTT
d_call: TRBD2; cdr3_length: 14; j_call: TRBJ2-5; clone_size: .; v_call: TRBV14; cdr3_aa: CASSRIAGQETQYF; cdr3_nt: TGTGCCAGCAGCCGTATAGCGGGTCAAGAGACCCAGTACTTC
d_call: TRBD2; cdr3_length: 14; j_call: TRBJ2-1; clone_size: .; v_call: TRBV7-3; cdr3_aa: CASSLNSAGDLQFF; cdr3_nt: TGTGCCAGCAGCTTAAATTCCGCGGGGGATTTGCAGTTCTTC
d_call: .; cdr3_length: 11; j_call: TRBJ2-7; clone_size: once; v_call: TRBV25-1; cdr3_aa: CASRGNYEQYF; cdr3_nt: TGTGCCAGTCGGGGGAACTACGAGCAGTACTTC
d_call: TRBD1; cdr3_length: 14; j_call: TRBJ1-2; clone_size: .; v_call: TRBV9; cdr3_aa: CASSAQGANYGYTF; cdr3_nt: TGTGCCAGCAGCGCCCAGGGGGCTAACTATGGCTACACCTTC
d_call: .; cdr3_length: 13; j_call: TRBJ1-3; clone_size: .; v_call: TRBV2; cdr3_aa: CASKRLEGNTIYF; cdr3_nt: TGTGCCAGCAAGCGACTGGAAGGAAACACCATATATTTT
d_call: .; cdr3_length: 11; j_call: TRBJ1-2; clone_size: .; v_call: TRBV5-1; cdr3_aa: CASSSGPGYTF; cdr3_nt: TGCGCCAGCAGCTCTGGACCTGGCTACACCTTC
d_call: TRBD2; cdr3_length: 15; j_call: TRBJ2-1; clone_size: .; v_call: TRBV9; cdr3_aa: CASSVDPAGEDEQFF; cdr3_nt: TGTGCCAGCAGCGTAGACCCAGCGGGAGAGGATGAGCAGTTCTTC
d_call: TRBD1; cdr3_length: 17; j_call: TRBJ1-4; clone_size: .; v_call: TRBV5-1; cdr3_aa: CASSLVGTGGRNEKLFF; cdr3_nt: TGCGCCAGCAGCTTGGTGGGGACAGGGGGCCGTAATGAAAAACTGTTTTTT
d_call: .; cdr3_length: 16; j_call: TRBJ2-6; clone_size: .; v_call: TRBV7-2; cdr3_aa: CASSLRGSTGANVLTF; cdr3_nt: TGTGCCAGCAGCTTGCGGGGAAGCACTGGGGCCAACGTCCTGACTTTC
d_call: TRBD1; cdr3_length: 14; j_call: TRBJ2-2; clone_size: .; v_call: TRBV5-1; cdr3_aa: CASSWTGDGGELFF; cdr3_nt: TGCGCCAGCAGCTGGACAGGGGACGGCGGGGAGCTGTTTTTT
d_call: .; cdr3_length: 10; j_call: TRBJ1-2; clone_size: .; v_call: TRBV20-1; cdr3_aa: CSAPRDGYTF; cdr3_nt: TGCAGTGCTCCAAGGGATGGCTACACCTTC
d_call: TRBD1; cdr3_length: 15; j_call: TRBJ1-6; clone_size: .; v_call: TRBV7-9; cdr3_aa: CASSLTRQGVSPLHF; cdr3_nt: TGTGCCAGCAGTTTGACCCGACAGGGAGTTTCACCCCTCCACTTT
d_call: .; cdr3_length: 14; j_call: TRBJ1-1; clone_size: once; v_call: TRBV27; cdr3_aa: CASSLSEGSWEAFF; cdr3_nt: TGTGCCAGCAGTTTATCGGAGGGGTCTTGGGAAGCTTTCTTT
d_call: .; cdr3_length: 17; j_call: TRBJ1-1; clone_size: few; v_call: TRBV9; cdr3_aa: CASSVGAGGVLNTEAFF; cdr3_nt: TGTGCCAGCAGCGTAGGAGCTGGGGGCGTCTTGAACACTGAAGCTTTCTTT
d_call: .; cdr3_length: 15; j_call: TRBJ1-6; clone_size: .; v_call: TRBV27; cdr3_aa: CASSSRQIVGSPLHF; cdr3_nt: TGTGCCAGCAGTTCTCGACAGATAGTGGGCTCACCCCTCCACTTT
d_call: .; cdr3_length: 13; j_call: TRBJ1-6; clone_size: .; v_call: TRBV18; cdr3_aa: CASSPGVNSPLHF; cdr3_nt: TGTGCCAGCTCACCAGGGGTTAATTCACCCCTCCACTTT
d_call: .; cdr3_length: 14; j_call: TRBJ2-3; clone_size: .; v_call: TRBV4-3; cdr3_aa: CASSQTGTGDTQYF; cdr3_nt: TGCGCCAGCAGCCAAACCGGGACCGGGGATACGCAGTATTTT
d_call: TRBD2; cdr3_length: 17; j_call: TRBJ2-7; clone_size: .; v_call: TRBV5-5; cdr3_aa: CASSLNPASGYSYEQYF; cdr3_nt: TGTGCCAGCAGCCTAAACCCCGCTAGCGGCTACTCCTACGAGCAGTACTTC
d_call: .; cdr3_length: 13; j_call: TRBJ2-7; clone_size: .; v_call: TRBV2; cdr3_aa: CASSEASLHEQYF; cdr3_nt: TGTGCCAGCAGTGAAGCATCGCTCCACGAGCAGTACTTC
d_call: .; cdr3_length: 15; j_call: TRBJ2-1; clone_size: .; v_call: TRBV27; cdr3_aa: CASSLFGPGNNEQFF; cdr3_nt: TGTGCCAGCAGTTTATTCGGCCCTGGGAACAATGAGCAGTTCTTC
d_call: .; cdr3_length: 13; j_call: TRBJ2-5; clone_size: .; v_call: TRBV18; cdr3_aa: CASSSQGGETQYF; cdr3_nt: TGTGCCAGCTCATCCCAGGGCGGGGAGACCCAGTACTTC
d_call: .; cdr3_length: 12; j_call: TRBJ2-7; clone_size: .; v_call: TRBV5-1; cdr3_aa: CASSENGYEQYF; cdr3_nt: TGCGCCAGCAGCGAAAACGGCTACGAGCAGTACTTC
d_call: .; cdr3_length: 16; j_call: TRBJ1-4; clone_size: .; v_call: TRBV25-1; cdr3_aa: CASSIQDRATNEKLFF; cdr3_nt: TGTGCCAGCAGTATACAGGACAGAGCAACTAATGAAAAACTGTTTTTT
d_call: .; cdr3_length: 15; j_call: TRBJ1-5; clone_size: .; v_call: TRBV3-1/TRBV3-2; cdr3_aa: CASSHGVYSNQPQHF; cdr3_nt: TGTGCCAGCAGCCACGGGGTGTATAGCAATCAGCCCCAGCATTTT